This passage covers 7 T cell receptor beta chains from one sample sequenced in a study of cytomegalovirus exposure and HLA in healthy donors. Amplification used 60 Vbeta primers and 13 Jbeta primers. Generated by immunoSEQ multiplex PCR, the TCRdb table keeps only in-frame clones and is missing some. This table has 150,000 to 200,000 clones, roughly 85% appearing once. The sequencing sample was made of PBMCs. These TCRs come from a man over 45 in good health and CMV-seropositive.

Points on this clone: Other DNA sequences of this sample code for an identical CDR3. This chain uses TRBV5-1 with TRBJ2-5; tentatively, D is TRBD1 (5 bases). V was shortened by 1 base and J by 5 bases, with 6 bases between the two germline ends. Germline V lookup: CDR1 SGHRS, CDR2 YFSETQ. This CDR3 region has 12 residues. The CDR3 sequence: CASSLRGETQYF. CDR3 in DNA: TGCGCCAGCAGCTTGAGGGGTGAGACCCAGTACTTC. The variable domain in full, with the rest retrieved from reference TRBV5-1 and TRBJ2-5, is KAGVTQTPRYLIKTRGQQVTLSCSPISGHRSVSWYQQTPGQGLQFLFEYFSETQRNKGNFPGRFSGRQFSNSRSEMNVSTLELGDSALYLCASSLRGETQYFGPGTRLLVL.

The chain uses TRBV5-6 and TRBJ2-1, with TRBD1 as a possible D gene (6 bases). V was cut by 4 bases and J by 4 bases, with 15 bases left in between. Germline-derived CDR1 and CDR2 are SGHDT and YYEEEE. CDR3 length: 15 amino acids. The CDR3 protein is CASSRGGQGYNEQFF. In DNA form, the CDR3 reads TGTGCCAGCAGCCGTGGGGGTCAGGGGTACAATGAGCAGTTCTTC.

This clone has more than one count but fewer than ten. The chain recombines TRBV5-1 with TRBJ1-2; 7 positions match TRBD1. Germline V gene data show CDR1 as SGHRS and CDR2 as YFSETQ. This CDR3 region has 13 residues. V lost 9 bases, J lost 4 bases, and 9 bases stayed unmatched. CDR3 region: CATRTGDSYGYTF. The CDR3 DNA sequence: TGCGCCACACGCACCGGGGACAGCTATGGCTACACCTTC.

This chain links TRBV6-1 with TRBJ2-1; no definite D call. Trimming cost V 3 bases and J 3 bases, with 15 bases left between them. The CDR3 length is 16 residues. Germline CDR1 reads MNHNS; CDR2 reads SASEGT. The chain's CDR3 is CASSDKPNEIYNEQFF. Written as DNA, the CDR3 is TGTGCCAGCAGTGACAAGCCGAACGAGATCTACAATGAGCAGTTCTTC.

The rearrangement uses TRBV18 and TRBJ1-2; 7 bases map to TRBD1. J was trimmed by 3 bases and V by 6 bases; bases with no gene match: 4. Germline V gene lookup returns CDR1 KGHSH and CDR2 LQKENI. CDR3 size: 13 residues. The CDR3, as DNA: TGTGCCAGCTCGACCGGGACAGACTATGGCTACACCTTC. Translated: CASSTGTDYGYTF.

The V gene is TRBV5-6, the J gene TRBJ2-5, with D possibly being TRBD2 (5 bases). Trimming took 1 base from V and 0 from J, leaving 19 bases between them. Germline values: CDR1 SGHDT, CDR2 YYEEEE. The CDR3 totals 18 residues. CDR3 nucleotide sequence: TGTGCCAGCAGCTTGCGCCTTGTTTACGGGGTCAACCAAGAGACCCAGTACTTC. Amino acids: CASSLRLVYGVNQETQYF.

This CDR3 reads CASSPATYRWPEAFF. The CDR3 DNA is TGCGCCAGCAGCCCGGCGACATACCGTTGGCCTGAAGCTTTCTTT. The rearrangement uses TRBV4-1 and TRBJ1-1, with D hard to call. Germline-derived CDR1 and CDR2 are MGHRA and YSYEKL. Trimming took off 4 bases at V and 6 bases at J, with 18 bases between the two ends. CDR3 size: 15 residues.